This T cell receptor beta chain was observed in a study of shared clonotypes between healthy human individuals. This clone was seen more than once but under ten times. Its antigen is undetermined. The CDR3 loop spans 13 amino acids. Germline CDR1 SGHNT, CDR2 YYREEE (reference sequence). V was pared by 0 bases and J by 8 bases, with 11 bases between. Sequencing used immunoSEQ multiplex PCR; TCRdb keeps in-frame clones, though not all of them. This sample has about 2.4 million clones, with 93% found just once. Study-level findings and limits: Memory subsets generally showed lower estimated richness than naive subsets.

Sequenced input: naive CD4+ T cells from PBMCs. As for subset: CD45RA+ positively selected. J is TRBJ1-2 and V is TRBV5-4; D is ambiguous. The source of this sequence is a young man in good health. Some clones in this sample may be carry-over from other donors' samples. The DNA for the CDR3 is TGTGCCAGCAGCTTGGAGTCGGTGAGAGGCTACACCTTC. It is translated as CASSLESVRGYTF.